This T cell receptor (beta chain) was captured by sequencing in a study of blood T cell repertoires in COVID-19 (dated by TCRdb to the early 2020s). About the full investigation: Collaborator samples came from the United States, Italy and Spain and covered acute and convalescent phases of COVID-19. The sample metadata nearly always contained a de-identified subject ID, COVID-19 status, age in years and sex. Subjects who had been exposed to COVID-19, were actively infected with it, or had recovered from it provided the deeply sampled blood TCRbeta repertoires that made up the dataset. The repertoires were released in a freely available public database intended as a resource for research on the immune response to SARS-CoV-2. Where available, HLA class I and class II types were obtained from metadata supplied by the sample provider rather than from assay-based typing. Samples came from the ongoing ImmuneRACE study (first 160 participants) plus 1,254 subjects from 6 global collaborators. The prospective study material was composed of cDNA or gDNA derived from T cells, B-cell-depleted T cells, or PBMCs. General findings and caveats noted by the study authors: The quantity of clinical and demographic metadata differed by source and by participant and was supplied without curation.

The immunoSEQ Assay, a bias-controlled multiplex PCR, was used to amplify TCRbeta CDR3 regions from genomic DNA. The authors' analysis ran thus. Within the assay, amplification of reference gene primers was used to estimate how many nucleated cells each sample contained. To quantify the absolute abundance of each unique TCRbeta CDR3 rearrangement, sequence reads were collapsed and filtered. Productive Simpson clonality was computed per sample as the square root of Simpson's diversity index over productive rearrangements. Imported from immuneACCESS, the table was reduced by TCRdb to in-frame sequences with V and J called. These copies leave out some clones; in studies compared against another copy, an unresolved V gene accounts for under half, and the cause of the remainder is not known. V and J calls and clone size are as listed in that table; D and trimming were resolved from the DNA. The sample table contains under 80,000 clones; only one count was recorded for 65% to 85% of them. Clones ranked in the top ten supply 4.8% of the sample.

Of note for this clone: It has no known antigen specificity. Base qualities were left out, and no much larger clone turns up one base away.

The collaborating institutions used their own protocols to collect whole blood in K2EDTA tubes. For TCRbeta analysis, collaborators shipped samples in one of three forms: frozen whole blood, isolated PBMCs, or DNA extracted from either of those sample types. A distance of 9 bases separates the germline ends of V and J, which lose 4 bases and 5 bases respectively. The CDR3 numbers 13 residues from cysteine through phenylalanine. Solely the CDR3 DNA is kept, with 39 bases framed from the first base. The germline V gene supplies CDR1 SNHLY and CDR2 FYNNEI. Sample: peripheral blood. The sequence came from a woman aged 80 or older with active or convalescent COVID-19. Recombination linked TRBV2 to TRBJ1-5; the D gene is perhaps TRBD1, from 6 matching bases. The DNA is as follows: TGTGCCAGCAGTGCAGGGGTCGATCAGCCCCAGCATTTT. The resulting protein is CASSAGVDQPQHF.